This T cell receptor beta chain was retrieved from a study of T-cell memory formation after mild COVID-19 (dated by TCRdb to the early 2020s). At the level of the whole study: TCR sequence clusters from the two donors were found to be largely donor specific. In a couple of donors, T-cell clones that expanded and contracted after mild COVID-19 were tracked by sequencing TCRalpha and TCRbeta repertoires over time. Two young, previously healthy adult volunteers, one female and one male, were included in the cohort.

This clonotype was seen a handful of times. Its antigen is still unknown. Per-base qualities were not stored, and no clone one base away is much larger. Study-level results and caveats: Only a couple of mild cases were covered in the study, and larger cohorts including severe cases with pre-infection samples were considered necessary. The second-wave clones that peaked on day 37 were not confirmed to be SARS-CoV-2 specific. Some responding clones were detected in pre-infection memory, which suggested that pre-existing cross-reactive memory T cells had joined the SARS-CoV-2 response. Contracting CD4+ clones turned up mainly in the CM and EM memory subsets, whereas EMRA was where CD8+ clones were enriched. Clones that contracted from day 15 to 85 showed balanced CD4/CD8 phenotypes, whereas a second wave of clones that expanded from day 15 to 37 leaned towards CD4+.

Ficoll-Paque density gradient centrifugation was the method used to isolate PBMCs. For sequencing, an Illumina NovaSeq 6000 was employed. TCRalpha and TCRbeta cDNA libraries were built by 5'RACE with constant-segment primers, adding sample barcodes and unique molecular identifiers. RNA was extracted from every sample with Trizol reagent. Libraries were amplified in two PCR steps, with a second sample barcode and Illumina TruSeq adapters added in the second step. The libraries were sequenced on an Illumina NovaSeq using 2 x 150 bp paired-end reads. The paper's data handling went like this. With migec v1.2.7, reads were demultiplexed and then collapsed into UMI-guided consensus sequences. Using mixcr v2.1.11, the UMI consensuses were aligned to TRA and TRB V and J templates and assembled into clonotypes. A clonotype was counted as expanded or contracted only if both edgeR and NoisET called the change significant, with noise models trained on biological replicates. For edgeR calls, the thresholds were a false discovery rate-adjusted p below 0.01 and a log2 fold-change of 1. As an exploratory analysis of dynamics, PCA with hierarchical clustering was applied to max-normalized trajectories of the 1000 most abundant clonotypes. Separately sequenced CD4+ and CD8+ repertoires were used to assign the CD4 or CD8 phenotype of responding clones. TCRdb passed the public sequencing reads through fastp at Q25 and MiXCR, retaining productive beta sequences. Each entry merges the rows of one CDR3 protein and shows their most common DNA and genes. These V and J calls rely on TCRdb rather than the paper's analysis. In this sample the table shows 250,000 to 300,000 distinct CDR3 sequences, around 15% of which occur a single time. Together, the top ten hold around 23% of the sample.

The TCR comes from a man in his late teens or twenties who had mild COVID-19 (a few samples of this study predate the infection). The sample titles of this study are shuffled in the database, so cell type and time point are left out; the donor was told from shared clones. Sequencing was performed on PBMCs or a T cell subset sorted from them (not recorded which).

The bases are TGTGCCAGCAGGTCTACAGGGGGTAGCAATCAGCCCCAGCATTTT. Translation gives CASRSTGGSNQPQHF. The chain links TRBV27 with TRBJ1-5, and TRBD1 matches 8 of the central bases. Via the germline V gene (reference sequence), CDR1 is MNHEY and CDR2 SMNVEV. The CDR3 contains 15 residues, cysteine and phenylalanine counted. Solely the CDR3 DNA is kept, with 45 bases framed from the first base. Trimming accounts for 6 bases at V and 0 bases at J, while the number of junction bases matched to no gene is 4.